This T cell receptor beta chain stems from a study of cytomegalovirus exposure and HLA in healthy donors. Study at large: There were roughly 110 million unique TCR beta sequences, drawn from roughly 200 million T cells, in an earlier analysis. About 82 million unique TCRs from HLA-typed donors were held in an early release of data. Study-wide results and limits: TCR beta V- and J-gene trimming, according to a later analysis, was linked to a missense DCLRE1C variant.

The CDR3 length is 14 residues. CDR1 and CDR2 (germline): SNHLY, FYNNEI. V lost 4 bases, J lost 4 bases, and 13 bases lay in between. Primers included in the PCR were 60 Vbeta and 13 Jbeta primers. The table came from immunoSEQ multiplex PCR; TCRdb's copy has only in-frame clones and leaves some out. The table shows approximately 80,000 clones, with approximately 72% occurring only once. This clone was counted only a few times. Its antigen is unidentified. Other DNA sequences in the same sample also yield this CDR3. The chain is built from TRBV2 and TRBJ1-1; perhaps TRBD1 as D (6 bases). Sequenced material: PBMCs. This TCR was sampled from a woman in her forties in good health and CMV-seropositive. Here the CDR3 reads CASSGQELGTEAFF. The CDR3 DNA follows: TGTGCCAGCAGTGGACAGGAACTCGGCACTGAAGCTTTCTTT.